The 20 T cell receptor beta chains given below trace back to one sample, sequenced in a study of identifying expanded T cells in peripheral blood. Profiling relied on immunoSEQ multiplex PCR, and the TCRdb table lists in-frame clones only, not all of them. The data contain approximately 130,000 clones, around four fifths of them singletons. Specimen: blood. The receptor set was obtained from a person aged 18 to 70 in good health.

This clone was counted between two and nine times. This chain joins TRBV4-3 and TRBJ1-2; D may be TRBD1 (5 bases). V gave up 1 base and J gave up 4 bases, with 16 bases separating them. This CDR3 contains 16 residues. The V gene's germline CDR1 is LGHNA and CDR2 YSLEER. DNA for the CDR3: TGCGCCAGCAGCCAAGCCGGGACCCCGAAGGGCTATGGCTACACCTTC. Translated, it gives CASSQAGTPKGYGYTF.

V and J are TRBV28 and TRBJ2-3; tentatively, D is TRBD1 or TRBD2 (5 bases each). V was pared by 3 bases and J by 10 bases, with 14 bases between. The germline CDR1 and CDR2 sequences are MDHEN and SYDVKM. This CDR3 is 13 amino acids long. Here the CDR3 DNA reads TGTGCCAGCAGTTTGTCAGGCAGGGAGTCGCAGTATTTT. It yields the protein CASSLSGRESQYF.

CDR3: CASEGQNEKLFF. The CDR3 bases are TGTGCCAGCGAGGGACAGAATGAAAAACTGTTTTTT. This chain uses TRBV30 with TRBJ1-4, with TRBD1 identical over 7 bases. The CDR3 is made up of 12 amino acids. Germline CDR1 reads GTSNPN; CDR2 reads SVGIG (reference sequence). J lost 5 bases, V lost 8 bases, and 5 bases had no gene match.

This chain uses TRBV6-1 with TRBJ1-5; tentative D call: TRBD1 (5 bases). The germline CDR1 and CDR2 sequences are MNHNS and SASEGT. The CDR3 consists of 16 residues. The germline V and J ends were trimmed by 4 bases and 0 bases, with 13 bases remaining between them. CDR3 in amino acids: CASSVFDSNSNQPQHF. As DNA, the CDR3 is TGTGCCAGCAGTGTTTTCGACAGTAATAGCAATCAGCCCCAGCATTTT.

The chain uses TRBV6-4 and TRBJ1-5, with a weak D call TRBD1 (5 bases). The CDR3 runs 18 residues. Germline values: CDR1 MRHNA, CDR2 SNTAGT. The ends were cut back, 8 bases at V and 3 bases at J, with 26 bases in the middle. DNA of the CDR3: TGTGCCAGCCGTATCCCGGCGGGGGATCACCGTACCAATCAGCCCCAGCATTTT. Its translation is CASRIPAGDHRTNQPQHF.

CDR3 amino acids: CASSYKGLGYTF. As DNA, the CDR3 is TGTGCCAGCAGTTACAAGGGTCTTGGCTACACCTTC. The chain carries TRBV6-5 and TRBJ1-2; D remains unclear. The V gene's germline CDR1 is MNHEY and CDR2 SVGAGI. CDR3 length equals 12 residues. Trimming removed 2 bases at V and 7 bases at J, with 8 bases between.

This clone was detected only a few times. This sequence joins TRBV20-1 and TRBJ1-1, with D tentatively TRBD1 (5 bases). Per germline, CDR1 DFQATT and CDR2 SNEGSKA (reference sequence). The CDR3 loop spans 10 amino acids. As DNA, the CDR3 is TGCAGGGGGGGGAGCACTGAAGCTTTCTTT. As protein: CRGGSTEAFF.

V gene TRBV27 combines with J gene TRBJ2-7; a possible D gene is TRBD2 (7 bases). Looked up from germline, CDR1 is MNHEY and CDR2 is SMNVEV (reference sequence). V lost 4 bases and J 5 bases, leaving 21 bases between the germline ends. This CDR3 comprises 16 residues. The CDR3 loop reads CASSSLGGGPSNEQYF. DNA for the CDR3: TGTGCCAGCAGTTCTTTGGGGGGGGGCCCTTCGAACGAGCAGTACTTC.

This chain uses TRBV29-1 with TRBJ2-1, with D unclear. Trimming took 5 bases from V and 10 from J, leaving 9 bases between them. Looked up from germline, CDR1 is SQVTM and CDR2 is ANQGSEA. The CDR3 consists of 10 residues. The CDR3 DNA reads TGCAGCGTTACAGCCCCCGAGCAGTTCTTC. Protein sequence: CSVTAPEQFF.

The chain uses TRBV11-2 and TRBJ1-2; maybe TRBD1 (5 bases). V was clipped by 6 bases and J by 4 bases, with 18 bases between them. Germline CDR1 reads SGHAT; CDR2 reads FQNNGV. The CDR3 consists of 15 residues. The CDR3 protein is CASRSSGRGFYGYTF. The CDR3 nucleotides are TGTGCCAGCAGATCCTCGGGACGGGGTTTCTATGGCTACACCTTC.

The chain carries TRBV10-2 and TRBJ1-1; perhaps TRBD1 as D (6 bases). Germline CDR1 WSHSY, CDR2 SAAADI. This CDR3 spans 13 amino acids. V lost 7 bases and J 3 bases, leaving 12 bases between the germline ends. Here the CDR3 reads CASIPGADTEAFF. CDR3 sequence (DNA): TGCGCCAGCATCCCGGGGGCGGACACTGAAGCTTTCTTT.

The rearrangement joins TRBV19 to TRBJ2-3; 11 bases line up with TRBD2. Trimming at V came to 9 bases and at J to 5 bases, leaving 7 bases not matched to a gene. Per the germline V gene, CDR1 is LNHDA and CDR2 is SQIVND (reference sequence). There are 14 residues in the CDR3. The chain's CDR3 is CASSGLAAQDTQYF. CDR3 bases: TGTGCCAGCTCGGGACTAGCGGCCCAAGATACGCAGTATTTT.

The sample holds a few counts of this clone. The chain has TRBV5-6 and TRBJ1-1; D gene uncertain. V was pared by 0 bases and J by 1 base, with 7 bases between. The CDR3 spans 14 residues. Germline V gives CDR1 SGHDT, CDR2 YYEEEE. CDR3 amino acids: CASSLEWRNTEAFF. CDR3 nucleotide sequence: TGTGCCAGCAGCTTGGAATGGCGGAACACTGAAGCTTTCTTT.

The V gene is TRBV5-6, the J gene TRBJ2-4; 7 nucleotides align to TRBD2. Germline V CDR1 and CDR2: SGHDT, YYEEEE. CDR3 size: 16 residues. J lost 2 bases, V lost 3 bases, and 8 bases had no gene match. This chain's CDR3 is CASSSYGGRTKNIQYF. The CDR3 nucleotides are TGTGCCAGCAGCTCCTACGGGGGGAGGACCAAAAACATTCAGTACTTC.

The chain combines TRBV5-4 with TRBJ2-1; D is ambiguous. The CDR3 is 11 amino acids. Looked up from germline, CDR1 is SGHNT and CDR2 is YYREEE (reference sequence). V lost 2 bases to trimming and J lost 5 bases, with 2 bases between them. DNA of the CDR3: TGTGCCAGCAGCTTTCACAATGAGCAGTTCTTC. This codes for CASSFHNEQFF.

The chain employs TRBV6-1 and TRBJ2-7, with D uncertain. The ends were cut back, 0 bases at V and 3 bases at J, with 12 bases in the middle. The V gene's germline CDR1 is MNHNS and CDR2 SASEGT. This CDR3 is built from 15 residues. DNA of the CDR3: TGTGCCAGCAGTGAAGCCGGCTATCCGAGCTACGAGCAGTACTTC. This codes for CASSEAGYPSYEQYF.

The chain couples TRBV30 to TRBJ1-6; D is undetermined. The CDR3 extends over 15 amino acids. V was cut by 0 bases and J by 8 bases, with 14 bases left in between. Germline lookup yields CDR1 GTSNPN and CDR2 SVGIG (reference sequence). Here the CDR3 DNA reads TGTGCCTGGAGTGTACACCCCCCGGAGGATTCACCCCTCCACTTT. Translated, it gives CAWSVHPPEDSPLHF.

The chain uses TRBV7-9 and TRBJ1-6, with 10 bases aligning to TRBD1. After removal of 5 bases from V and 9 bases from J, the junction contained 7 bases not matched to a gene. Germline CDR1 SEHNR, CDR2 FQNEAQ (reference sequence). This CDR3 region has 15 residues. CDR3 protein: CASSPRDRGISPLHF. Written as DNA, the CDR3 is TGTGCCAGCAGCCCGAGGGACAGGGGAATTTCACCCCTCCACTTT.

This clone was observed a single time. CDR3 in amino acids: CASSIDRGGNEQFF. CDR3 DNA: TGTGCCAGTAGTATAGATCGGGGGGGCAATGAGCAGTTCTTC. The chain recombines TRBV19 with TRBJ2-1; 8 bases line up with TRBD2. Germline V gives CDR1 LNHDA, CDR2 SQIVND (reference sequence). The ends lost 0 bases at V and 6 bases at J; junction bases unmatched: 1. CDR3 length equals 14 residues.

J is TRBJ1-2 and V is TRBV28; D gene uncertain. Germline values: CDR1 MDHEN, CDR2 SYDVKM. The length of the CDR3 is 13 residues. V was shortened by 6 bases and J by 4 bases, with 12 bases between the two germline ends. CDR3 nucleotides: TGTGCCAGCAGGCCGGGCCTGGGCTATGGCTACACCTTC. Amino acid sequence: CASRPGLGYGYTF.